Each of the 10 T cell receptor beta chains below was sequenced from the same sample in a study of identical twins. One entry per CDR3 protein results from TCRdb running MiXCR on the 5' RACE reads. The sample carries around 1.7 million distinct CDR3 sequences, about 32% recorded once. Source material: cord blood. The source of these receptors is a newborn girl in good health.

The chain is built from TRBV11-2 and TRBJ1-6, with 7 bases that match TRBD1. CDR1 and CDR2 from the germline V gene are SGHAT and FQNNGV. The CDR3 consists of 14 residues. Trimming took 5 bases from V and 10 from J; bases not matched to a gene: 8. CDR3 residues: CASSPTGVGSPLHF. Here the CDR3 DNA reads TGTGCCAGCAGCCCCACAGGGGTTGGGTCACCCCTCCACTTT.

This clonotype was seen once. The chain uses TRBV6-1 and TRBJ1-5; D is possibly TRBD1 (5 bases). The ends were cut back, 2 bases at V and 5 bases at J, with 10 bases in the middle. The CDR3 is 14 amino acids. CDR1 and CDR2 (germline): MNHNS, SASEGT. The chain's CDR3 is CASSEPTVDQPQHF. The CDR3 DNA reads TGTGCCAGCAGTGAACCGACAGTCGATCAGCCCCAGCATTTT.

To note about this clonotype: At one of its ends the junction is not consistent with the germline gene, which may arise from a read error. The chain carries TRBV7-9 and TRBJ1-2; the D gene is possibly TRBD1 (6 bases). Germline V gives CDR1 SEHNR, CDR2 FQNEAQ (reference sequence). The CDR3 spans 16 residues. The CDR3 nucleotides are TGTGCCAGCAGCCCCCAGACGGGGGCTGCTAAATATGGCTACACCTTC. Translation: CASSPQTGAAKYGYTF. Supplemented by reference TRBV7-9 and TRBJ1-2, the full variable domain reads DTGVSQNPRHKITKRGQNVTFRCDPISEHNRLYWYRQTLGQGPEFLTYFQNEAQLEKSRLLSDRFSAERPKGSFSTLEIQRTEQGDSAMYLCASSPQTGAAKYGYTFGSGTRLTVV.

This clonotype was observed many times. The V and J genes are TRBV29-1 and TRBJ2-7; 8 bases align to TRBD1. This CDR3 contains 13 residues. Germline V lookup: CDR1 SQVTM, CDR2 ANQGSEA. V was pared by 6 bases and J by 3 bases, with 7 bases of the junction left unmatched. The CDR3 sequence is CSVLQGGDYEQYF. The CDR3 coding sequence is TGCAGCGTCTTACAGGGGGGAGACTACGAGCAGTACTTC.

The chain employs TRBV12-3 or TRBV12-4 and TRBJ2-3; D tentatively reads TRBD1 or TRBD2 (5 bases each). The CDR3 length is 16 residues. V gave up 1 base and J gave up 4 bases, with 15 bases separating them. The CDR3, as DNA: TGTGCCAGCAGTTTAGTTCCGGGGCTTAGCGCAGATACGCAGTATTTT. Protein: CASSLVPGLSADTQYF.

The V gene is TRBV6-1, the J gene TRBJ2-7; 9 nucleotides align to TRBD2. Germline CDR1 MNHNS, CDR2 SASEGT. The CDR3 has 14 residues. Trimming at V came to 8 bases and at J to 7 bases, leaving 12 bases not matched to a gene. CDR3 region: CASVIAGVNNEQYF. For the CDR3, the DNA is TGTGCCAGCGTCATAGCGGGGGTCAACAATGAGCAGTACTTC.

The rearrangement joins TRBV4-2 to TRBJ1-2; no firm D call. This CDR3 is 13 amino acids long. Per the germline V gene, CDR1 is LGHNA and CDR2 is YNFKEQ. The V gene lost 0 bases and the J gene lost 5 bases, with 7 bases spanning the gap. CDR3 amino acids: CASSQDQTYGYTF. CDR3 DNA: TGTGCCAGCAGCCAAGATCAAACTTATGGCTACACCTTC.

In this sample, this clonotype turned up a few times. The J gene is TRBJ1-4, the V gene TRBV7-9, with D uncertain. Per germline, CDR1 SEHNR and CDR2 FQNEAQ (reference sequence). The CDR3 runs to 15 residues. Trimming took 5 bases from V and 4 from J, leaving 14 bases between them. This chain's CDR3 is CASSQIRRYNEKLFF. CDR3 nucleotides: TGTGCCAGCAGCCAGATCCGCAGGTATAATGAAAAACTGTTTTTT.

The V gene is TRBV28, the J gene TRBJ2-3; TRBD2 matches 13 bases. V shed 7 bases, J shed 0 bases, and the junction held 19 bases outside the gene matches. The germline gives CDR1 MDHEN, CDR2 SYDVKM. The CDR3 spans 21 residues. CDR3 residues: CASNTGLAGRYSGISTDTQYF. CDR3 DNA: TGTGCCAGCAATACGGGACTAGCGGGACGGTATTCAGGAATTAGCACAGATACGCAGTATTTT.

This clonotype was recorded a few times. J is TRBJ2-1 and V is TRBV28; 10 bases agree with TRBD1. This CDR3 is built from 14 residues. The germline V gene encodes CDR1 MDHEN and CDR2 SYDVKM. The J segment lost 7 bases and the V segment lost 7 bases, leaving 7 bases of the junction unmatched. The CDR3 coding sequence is TGTGCCAGCAAGGATGACAGGGGGCGGAATGAGCAGTTCTTC. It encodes CASKDDRGRNEQFF.